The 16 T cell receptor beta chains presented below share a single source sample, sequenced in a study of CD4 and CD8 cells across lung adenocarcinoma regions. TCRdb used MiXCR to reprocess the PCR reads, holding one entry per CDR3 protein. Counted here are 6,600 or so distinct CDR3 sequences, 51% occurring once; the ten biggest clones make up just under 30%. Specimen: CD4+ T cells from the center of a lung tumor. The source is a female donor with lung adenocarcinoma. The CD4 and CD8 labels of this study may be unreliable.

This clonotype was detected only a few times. The CDR3 sequence is CATGLGGKNIQYF. CDR3 DNA: TGCGCCACCGGACTAGGAGGCAAAAACATTCAGTATTTT. The gene calls are TRBV10-1 and TRBJ2-4; 7 nucleotides agree with TRBD2. The DNA end lines up better with TRBJ2-3; the J call may be wrong. CDR1 is WNHNN and CDR2 is SYGVQD in the germline V gene (reference sequence). CDR3 length equals 13 residues.

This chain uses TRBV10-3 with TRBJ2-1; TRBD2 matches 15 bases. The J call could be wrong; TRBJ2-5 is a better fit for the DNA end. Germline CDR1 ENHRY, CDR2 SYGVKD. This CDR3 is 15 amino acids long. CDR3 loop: CAISGTSGGGETQYF. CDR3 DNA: TGTGCCATCAGTGGGACTAGCGGGGGGGGAGAGACCCAGTACTTC.

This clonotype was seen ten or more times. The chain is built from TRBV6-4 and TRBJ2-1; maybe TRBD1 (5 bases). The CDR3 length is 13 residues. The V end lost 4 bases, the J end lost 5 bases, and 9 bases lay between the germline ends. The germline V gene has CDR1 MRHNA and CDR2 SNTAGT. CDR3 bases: TGTGCCAGCAGTGTAGGGGCACACAATGAGCAGTTCTTC. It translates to CASSVGAHNEQFF.

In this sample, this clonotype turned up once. This chain's CDR3 is CASSEARGHLTDTQYF. CDR3 DNA sequence: TGTGCCAGCAGTGAAGCCCGAGGACACCTCACAGATACGCAGTATTTT. The V call is TRBV6-1, the J call TRBJ2-1; D is possibly TRBD1 (5 bases). The J call could be wrong; TRBJ2-3 is a better fit for the DNA end. Germline V CDR1 and CDR2: MNHNS, SASEGT. The CDR3 loop spans 16 amino acids.

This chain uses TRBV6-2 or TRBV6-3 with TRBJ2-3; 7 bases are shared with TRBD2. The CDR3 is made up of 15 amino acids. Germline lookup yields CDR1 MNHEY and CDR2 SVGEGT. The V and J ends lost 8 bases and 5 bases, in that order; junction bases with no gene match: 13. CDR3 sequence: CASGLSGGSQDTQYF. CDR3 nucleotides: TGTGCCAGCGGGCTCTCGGGGGGTTCCCAAGATACGCAGTATTTT.

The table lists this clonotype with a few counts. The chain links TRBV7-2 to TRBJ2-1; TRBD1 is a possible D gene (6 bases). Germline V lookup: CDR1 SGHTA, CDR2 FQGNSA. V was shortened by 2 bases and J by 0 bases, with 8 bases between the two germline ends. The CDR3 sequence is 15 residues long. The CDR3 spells CASSLSGVSYNEQFF. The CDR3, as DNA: TGTGCCAGCAGCTTATCAGGGGTCTCCTACAATGAGCAGTTCTTC. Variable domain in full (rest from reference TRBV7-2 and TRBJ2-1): GAGVSQSPSNKVTEKGKDVELRCDPISGHTALYWYRQSLGQGLEFLIYFQGNSAPDKSGLPSDRFSAERTGGSVSTLTIQRTQQEDSAVYLCASSLSGVSYNEQFFGPGTRLTVL.

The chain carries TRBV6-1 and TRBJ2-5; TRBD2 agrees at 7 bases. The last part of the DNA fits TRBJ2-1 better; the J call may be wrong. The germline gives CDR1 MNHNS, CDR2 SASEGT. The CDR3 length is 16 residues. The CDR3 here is CASSEPSGEGEETQFF. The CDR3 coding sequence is TGTGCCAGCAGCGAGCCTTCGGGGGAGGGAGAAGAGACCCAGTTCTTC.

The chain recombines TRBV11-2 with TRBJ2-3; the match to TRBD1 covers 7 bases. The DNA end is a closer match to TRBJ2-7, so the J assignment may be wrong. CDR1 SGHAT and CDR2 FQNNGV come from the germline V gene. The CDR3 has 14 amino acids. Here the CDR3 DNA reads TGTGCCAGCAGCTCGAGGGGACAGATTTACGAGCAGTACTTC. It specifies CASSSRGQIYEQYF.

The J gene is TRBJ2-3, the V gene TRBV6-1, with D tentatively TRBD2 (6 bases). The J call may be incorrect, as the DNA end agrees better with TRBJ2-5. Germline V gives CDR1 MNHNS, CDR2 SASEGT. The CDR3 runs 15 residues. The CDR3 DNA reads TGTGCCGCGGGGCTCGGGAGCCGGGGCACAGATACCCAGTACTTC. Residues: CAAGLGSRGTDTQYF.

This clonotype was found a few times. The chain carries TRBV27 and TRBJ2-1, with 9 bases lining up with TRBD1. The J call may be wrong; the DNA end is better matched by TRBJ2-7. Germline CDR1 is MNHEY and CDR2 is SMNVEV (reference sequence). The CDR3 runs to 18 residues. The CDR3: CASSLSKRQGDRGYEQYF. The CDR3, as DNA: TGTGCCAGCAGTTTATCGAAGAGACAGGGGGACCGAGGTTACGAGCAGTACTTC.

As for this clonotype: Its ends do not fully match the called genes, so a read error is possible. In DNA form, the CDR3 reads TGCGCCACCGAACTCCGTGGTAAAGAGACGCAGTACTTT. Amino acids: CATELRGKETQYF. This chain links TRBV10-1 with TRBJ2-3, with D hard to call. CDR3 length: 13 amino acids. Germline V gene lookup returns CDR1 WNHNN and CDR2 SYGVQD (reference sequence).

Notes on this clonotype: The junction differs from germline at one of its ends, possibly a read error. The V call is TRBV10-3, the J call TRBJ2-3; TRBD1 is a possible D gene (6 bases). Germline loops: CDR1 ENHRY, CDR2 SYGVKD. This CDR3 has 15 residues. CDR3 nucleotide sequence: TGTGCCCTGGGGCGACAGGCCTTGAACACAGATGCGCAGTATTTT. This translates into CALGRQALNTDAQYF.

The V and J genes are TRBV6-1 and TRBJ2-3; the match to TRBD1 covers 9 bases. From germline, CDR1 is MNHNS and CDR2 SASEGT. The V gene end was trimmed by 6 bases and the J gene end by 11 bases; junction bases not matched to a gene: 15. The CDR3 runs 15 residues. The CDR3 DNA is TGTGCCAGCAGAGAGGGGGACAGGGCCAAAGACATGCAGTATTTT. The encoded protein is CASREGDRAKDMQYF.

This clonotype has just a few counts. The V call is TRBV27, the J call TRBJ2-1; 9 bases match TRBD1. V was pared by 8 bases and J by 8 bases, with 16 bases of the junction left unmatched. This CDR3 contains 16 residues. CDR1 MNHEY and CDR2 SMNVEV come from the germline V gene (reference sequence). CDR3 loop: CASSRTGVFFSDEQFF. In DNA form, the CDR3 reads TGTGCCAGCTCCCGGACAGGGGTCTTTTTTTCGGATGAGCAGTTCTTC.

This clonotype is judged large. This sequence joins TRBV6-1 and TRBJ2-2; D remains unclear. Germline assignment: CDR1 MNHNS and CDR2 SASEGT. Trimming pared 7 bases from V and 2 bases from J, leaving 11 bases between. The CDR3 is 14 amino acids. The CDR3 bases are TGTGCCAGCAAACACAGAAGAAACACCGGGGAGCTGTTTTTT. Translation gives CASKHRRNTGELFF.

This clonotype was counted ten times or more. DNA of the CDR3: TGTGCCAGCGGGGACAGGTCCTACGAGCAGTACTTC. Translated, it gives CASGDRSYEQYF. This chain joins TRBV7-2 and TRBJ2-7; 8 bases are a match to TRBD1. J lost 1 base, V lost 8 bases, and 1 base had no gene match. The CDR3 has 12 amino acids. Germline V gene sequence: CDR1 SGHTA, CDR2 FQGNSA.